This entry lists 14 T cell receptor beta chains sequenced from one sample in a study of blood T cell repertoires in COVID-19. Using immunoSEQ multiplex PCR, the repertoire was profiled, and TCRdb retains in-frame clones only, with some absent. The sample has about 400,000 clones; more than 70% are singletons. What was sequenced was PBMCs or T cells enriched from blood (not recorded which). Receptors originate from a middle-aged man in a cohort exposed to, infected with or recovered from COVID-19 (not recorded which).

This chain connects TRBV3-1 (or the pseudogene TRBV3-2) to TRBJ1-2; 11 positions match TRBD1. V trimming: 3 bases; J trimming: 1 base; junction bases outside the gene matches: 4. CDR1 and CDR2 from the germline V gene are LGHDT and YNNKEL (reference sequence). The CDR3 is 16 amino acids. This chain's CDR3 is CASSHPGQGVNYGYTF. The CDR3 DNA follows: TGTGCCAGCAGCCATCCGGGACAGGGGGTTAACTATGGCTACACCTTC.

The CDR3 region has the DNA TGTGCCAGCAGCCCGGGACTAGCTAACGGGGCCGGGGAGCTGTTTTTT. Encoded protein: CASSPGLANGAGELFF. The V and J genes are TRBV9 and TRBJ2-2; 9 bases are a match to TRBD2. The V gene's germline CDR1 is SGDLS and CDR2 YYNGEE. V gave up 4 bases and J gave up 6 bases; unmatched junction bases: 10. The CDR3 runs to 16 residues.

The chain uses TRBV7-2 and TRBJ2-5, with a possible D match to TRBD2 (6 bases). The CDR3 is made up of 16 amino acids. The V and J ends lost 1 base and 5 bases respectively, with 17 bases between them. Germline V CDR1 and CDR2: SGHTA, FQGNSA. This CDR3 reads CASSLDLATFGETQYF. The CDR3 DNA reads TGTGCCAGCAGCTTAGATCTAGCGACCTTCGGGGAGACCCAGTACTTC.

The CDR3, as DNA: TGTGCCAGTACCCGCACCGGGGAGCTGTTTTTT. Residues: CASTRTGELFF. V and J are TRBV19 and TRBJ2-2; D call uncertain. Germline V gives CDR1 LNHDA, CDR2 SQIVND (reference sequence). V dropped 7 bases and J dropped 4 bases, with 4 bases sitting between them. The CDR3 runs to 11 residues.

This chain links TRBV7-9 with TRBJ2-1; TRBD2 agrees at 7 bases. The CDR3 runs 17 residues. CDR1 SEHNR and CDR2 FQNEAQ come from the germline V gene (reference sequence). With V trimmed by 3 bases and J by 3 bases, 11 bases remained unmatched. DNA of the CDR3: TGTGCCAGCAGCTTTGGGCTTGGGAGGGCCCGCTACAATGAGCAGTTCTTC. It specifies CASSFGLGRARYNEQFF.

As for this clone: Other DNA sequences in the sample encode the same CDR3. The genes are TRBV7-2 and TRBJ2-7; the match to TRBD2 covers 8 bases. The CDR3 runs to 15 residues. Germline values: CDR1 SGHTA, CDR2 FQGNSA. Trimming at V came to 1 base and at J to 0 bases, leaving 2 bases not matched to a gene. The chain's CDR3 is CASSLGAGGSYEQYF. DNA for the CDR3: TGTGCCAGCAGCTTAGGGGCGGGGGGCTCCTACGAGCAGTACTTC.

The gene calls are TRBV2 and TRBJ1-5; D unresolved. The CDR3 has 15 amino acids. Germline V gene data show CDR1 as SNHLY and CDR2 as FYNNEI. V dropped 5 bases and J dropped 6 bases, with 17 bases sitting between them. The CDR3 loop is CASSTTAGGSQPQHF. For the CDR3, the DNA is TGTGCCAGCAGTACCACTGCGGGTGGCAGTCAGCCCCAGCATTTT.

The chain recombines TRBV28 with TRBJ2-5, with 14 positions matching TRBD2. Germline CDR1 and CDR2: MDHEN and SYDVKM. Trimming took 6 bases from V and 1 from J; bases not matched to a gene: 1. The CDR3 totals 15 residues. The CDR3 protein is CASSGTSGGQETQYF. Here the CDR3 DNA reads TGTGCCAGCAGCGGGACTAGCGGGGGCCAAGAGACCCAGTACTTC.

This chain joins TRBV5-1 and TRBJ2-3, with 9 bases identical to TRBD2. The germline CDR1 and CDR2 sequences are SGHRS and YFSETQ. The CDR3 is made up of 15 amino acids. Trimming cost V 4 bases and J 5 bases; bases outside gene matches: 8. DNA of the CDR3: TGCGCCAGCAGCGTCGGACTAGCGCGATTAGATACGCAGTATTTT. It specifies CASSVGLARLDTQYF.

The J gene is TRBJ1-1, the V gene TRBV18, with a weak D call TRBD1 (6 bases). Germline V lookup: CDR1 KGHSH, CDR2 LQKENI. The CDR3 runs 13 residues. Deletions cut 6 bases from V and 5 bases from J, with 13 bases between. The CDR3 region has the DNA TGTGCCAGCTCCCGAAAGGGGGATACTGAAGCTTTCTTT. Amino acids: CASSRKGDTEAFF.

This chain joins TRBV11-2 and TRBJ1-3; 7 nucleotides agree with TRBD1. Germline CDR1 and CDR2: SGHAT and FQNNGV. V lost 5 bases and J lost 7; bases outside the gene matches: 8. This CDR3 has 14 amino acids. The CDR3 spells CASSQGPTGNTIYF. Here the CDR3 DNA reads TGTGCCAGCAGCCAAGGACCGACAGGGAACACCATATATTTT.

The chain carries TRBV11-2 and TRBJ1-2; tentative D call: TRBD1 (5 bases). V was pared by 5 bases and J by 7 bases, with 17 bases between. Per the germline V gene, CDR1 is SGHAT and CDR2 is FQNNGV. The CDR3 is 14 amino acids. CDR3 coding DNA: TGTGCCAGCAGCAGGCAGGGAGGGTTTTTTGGCTACACCTTC. Its translation: CASSRQGGFFGYTF.

The chain is built from TRBV7-9 and TRBJ1-5, with TRBD1 as a possible D gene (5 bases). Germline V lookup: CDR1 SEHNR, CDR2 FQNEAQ (reference sequence). The CDR3 runs to 12 residues. V lost 5 bases and J 6 bases, leaving 8 bases between the germline ends. DNA for the CDR3: TGTGCCAGCAGCCCCGGGGGTCAGCCCCAGCATTTT. Translating gives CASSPGGQPQHF.

This clone was detected only a few times. The chain joins TRBV7-9 to TRBJ1-1, with D unresolved. The CDR3 totals 12 residues. The ends were cut back, 3 bases at V and 10 bases at J, with 12 bases in the middle. Germline V gene sequence: CDR1 SEHNR, CDR2 FQNEAQ (reference sequence). CDR3 region: CASSFLTEVAFF. The DNA for the CDR3 is TGTGCCAGCAGCTTCTTGACTGAGGTAGCTTTCTTT. Based on the CDR3 plus reference TRBV7-9 and TRBJ1-1, the full variable domain is DTGVSQNPRHKITKRGQNVTFRCDPISEHNRLYWYRQTLGQGPEFLTYFQNEAQLEKSRLLSDRFSAERPKGSFSTLEIQRTEQGDSAMYLCASSFLTEVAFFGQGTRLTVV.